This TCR beta chain is from a study of T-cell reconstitution after alpha-beta-depleted transplantation in children. The CDR3 loop spans 12 amino acids. Per the germline V gene, CDR1 is SEHNR and CDR2 is FQNEAQ (reference sequence). V was shortened by 1 base and J by 12 bases, with 9 bases between the two germline ends. Preparation of the TCRbeta library was carried out with unique molecular identifiers. TCRdb ran MiXCR on the PCR reads and lists one entry per CDR3 protein. Of more than 250,000 distinct CDR3 sequences in the sample, 9.5% to 10% were seen once. The sequence was collected from a human donor who donated a stem cell graft to a child with SCID. Sample: PBMCs from the stem cell graft donor, taken from the stem cell graft. V gene TRBV7-9 combines with J gene TRBJ1-4, with D tentatively TRBD1 (5 bases). The CDR3 DNA reads as TGTGCCAGCAGCTTAGAGGAAGGGGAACTGTTTTTT. Encoded protein: CASSLEEGELFF.